This is a list of T cell receptor beta chains from one sample in a study of human T cells and chemical hapten exposure. From the RACE reads, TCRdb called clonotypes with MiXCR, one entry per CDR3 protein. The sample contains 150,000 to 200,000 distinct CDR3 sequences, under 25% of which appear only once. The input for sequencing was whole blood, taken in connection with sensitization to the hapten diphenylcyclopropenone (DPC). Receptors originate from a woman aged 45-65 years with alopecia areata. Some clones in this sample may be carry-over from other donors' samples. Each CDR3 is given without its conserved first and last residue.

v_gene	j_gene	CDR3aa
TRBV18	TRBJ2-7	ASSQPGTSGSHYEQY
TRBV5-1	TRBJ2-1	ASSLVAGSNEQF
TRBV9	TRBJ2-1	ASSTRTSGDNEQF
TRBV2	TRBJ1-2	ASTRGTGLSSNYGYT
TRBV2	TRBJ2-1	ASRGDRWGRDEQF
TRBV30	TRBJ2-7	AWSQQVGEQY
TRBV5-1	TRBJ2-1	ASSLELRSEQF
TRBV10-3	TRBJ2-7	AARQGLAGHYEQY
TRBV25-1	TRBJ1-2	ASTEDGWDGYT
TRBV11-2	TRBJ2-2	ASSFTGTGGELF
TRBV6-5	TRBJ2-7	ASSLLSRRGSYEQY
TRBV12-3/TRBV12-4	TRBJ1-3	ASSLYGRSGNTIY
TRBV7-9	TRBJ1-5	ASSSEAYQPQH
TRBV2	TRBJ1-1	ASSVGTSFEAF
TRBV5-1	TRBJ2-3	ASSLAMEGDTDTQY
TRBV5-1	TRBJ1-2	ASSFQGALDSGYT
TRBV7-2	TRBJ2-1	ASSQQGEGRYEQF
TRBV7-2	TRBJ1-2	ASSLVGPSNYGYT
TRBV3-1	TRBJ2-5	ASSTSTVQETQY
TRBV4-2	TRBJ2-3	ASSQFGGTGTDTQY
TRBV12-3/TRBV12-4	TRBJ2-7	ASTQRGGSSYEQY
TRBV5-1	TRBJ1-1	ASSQTGGNTEAF
TRBV4-2	TRBJ1-2	ASSSIGQGNYGYT
TRBV9	TRBJ2-5	ASSGTGTARQETQY
TRBV4-2	TRBJ2-7	ASSQDGTSGKSQY
TRBV7-8	TRBJ1-2	ASSLSRRTGSFYGYT
TRBV3-1	TRBJ2-1	ASSQEDRGSEQF
TRBV20-1	TRBJ2-3	SAHIPDAGMTDTQY
TRBV28	TRBJ1-1	ATTYGRGRTEAF
TRBV20-1	TRBJ2-7	SARGTSSYEQY
TRBV4-2	TRBJ2-3	ASSQDGQTTDTQY
TRBV29-1	TRBJ2-2	SASTSGRPNTGELF
TRBV27	TRBJ1-1	ASSQTGLNTEAF
TRBV7-2	TRBJ1-4	ASSFDRGNNEKLF
TRBV5-1	TRBJ2-7	ASSAGGYGEQY
TRBV5-1	TRBJ1-3	ASSLEGGSGNTIY
TRBV15	TRBJ2-7	ATSSGPGDRRTYEQY
TRBV9	TRBJ2-5	ASSVDQGLGETQY
TRBV28	TRBJ1-6	ASSPTGSSPLH
TRBV7-2	TRBJ2-6	ASSPGLSGANVLT
TRBV5-1	TRBJ2-1	ASRVLVWTSGSNEQF
TRBV21-1	TRBJ2-2	ASSKSGASGSENTGELF
TRBV6-2/TRBV6-3	TRBJ2-7	ASSHSNYEQY
TRBV6-1	TRBJ2-7	ASGTGGLSYEQY
TRBV4-2	TRBJ1-4	ASSQASSGTGNEKLF
TRBV7-9	TRBJ2-2	ASSPAVSTGELF
TRBV20-1	TRBJ2-7	SAGLTSGGQY
TRBV20-1	TRBJ2-3	SARGQGADTQY
TRBV20-1	TRBJ2-3	SATGDTQY
TRBV29-1	TRBJ1-1	SVNPRGASTEAF
TRBV28	TRBJ1-6	ASSSSGHRSPLH
TRBV27	TRBJ2-2	ASSPLGSGDGELF
TRBV5-1	TRBJ2-3	ASSLDTPGTDTQY
TRBV6-2/TRBV6-3	TRBJ1-1	ASSWSGTGTEAF
TRBV7-2	TRBJ2-7	ASSLEASSYEQY
TRBV29-1	TRBJ2-2	SVMRDTGELF